What follows are 4 T cell receptor beta chains derived from one specimen sequenced in a study of T cells in localized non-small cell lung cancer. Profiled with immunoSEQ multiplex PCR; TCRdb holds only in-frame clones, not every one. This table has 65,000 to 90,000 clones, around 80% appearing once. Sequencing used PBMCs, obtained before any cancer treatment. These receptors came from a man between 40 and 70 years old with stage II squamous cell lung carcinoma.

The CDR3 region has the DNA TGTGCCAGCAGCTTGTTTACAAGCGGGGGTTTCCAAGAGACCCAGTACTTC. This translates into CASSLFTSGGFQETQYF. V usage is TRBV5-6 and J usage is TRBJ2-5; 8 bases align to TRBD2. V was pared by 1 base and J by 1 base, with 9 bases of the junction left unmatched. The CDR3 runs 17 residues. Germline CDR1 and CDR2: SGHDT and YYEEEE.

The gene calls are TRBV28 and TRBJ2-5; 7 positions agree with TRBD1. The J segment lost 5 bases and the V segment lost 3 bases, leaving 9 bases of the junction unmatched. Germline V gene sequence: CDR1 MDHEN, CDR2 SYDVKM. This CDR3 has 15 residues. For the CDR3, the DNA is TGTGCCAGCAGTTTTCTGACAGGGAACATGGAGACCCAGTACTTC. Protein product: CASSFLTGNMETQYF.

This clone was seen once. The V gene is TRBV27, the J gene TRBJ2-1; D unresolved. Germline V gene sequence: CDR1 MNHEY, CDR2 SMNVEV (reference sequence). Trimming left V 8 bases short and J 12 bases short, with 20 bases between. This CDR3 region has 13 residues. The CDR3 region has the DNA TGTGCCAGCGCCTCCCGGCCCTTTGCGGTGCAGTTCTTC. It encodes CASASRPFAVQFF.

The chain is built from TRBV7-9 and TRBJ1-5; D gene unclear. This CDR3 spans 15 amino acids. Germline loops: CDR1 SEHNR, CDR2 FQNEAQ (reference sequence). Trimming left V 1 base short and J 4 bases short, with 11 bases between. CDR3 amino acids: CASSLGPDYNQPQHF. CDR3 nucleotides: TGTGCCAGCAGCTTAGGCCCCGACTATAATCAGCCCCAGCATTTT.